Each of the 2 T cell receptor beta chains below was sequenced from the same sample in a study of shared clonotypes between healthy human individuals. Naivety among CD8 cells was defined by CD45RO negativity and positive CCR7 selection, thereby excluding terminally differentiated effector memory CD45RA+ cells. Here immunoSEQ multiplex PCR was the method, and the copy in TCRdb shows in-frame clones only, minus some. This sample has about 1,900,000 clones; just under 95% occur once, and the top ten carry 1.2%. The material sequenced was naive CD8+ T cells sorted from blood. These receptor sequences come from a man aged 18-30 years in good health.

The chain employs TRBV6-5 and TRBJ1-3; D gene unclear. This CDR3 spans 14 amino acids. Germline CDR1 and CDR2: MNHEY and SVGAGI. Trimming pared 2 bases from V and 4 bases from J, leaving 9 bases between. The chain's CDR3 is CASSYAGFGNTIYF. The CDR3 bases are TGTGCCAGCAGTTACGCGGGATTCGGAAACACCATATATTTT.

The CDR3 DNA reads as TGTGCCAGCAAAGAAGCTAACTATGGCTACACCTTC. Translation gives CASKEANYGYTF. The chain combines TRBV27 with TRBJ1-2; D is uncertain. The V gene's germline CDR1 is MNHEY and CDR2 SMNVEV (reference sequence). This CDR3 region has 12 residues. Trimming took off 7 bases at V and 0 bases at J, with 6 bases between the two ends.